These 26 T cell receptor beta chains share one sample of origin, sequenced in a study of cytomegalovirus exposure and HLA in healthy donors. Researchers ran the PCR with 60 Vbeta and 13 Jbeta primers. Sequencing used immunoSEQ multiplex PCR; TCRdb keeps in-frame clones, though not all of them. The sample consists of 130,000 to 150,000 clones, approximately 82% of them appearing once. The specimen sequenced was PBMCs. These receptor sequences come from a woman aged 60-75 years in good health and CMV-seropositive.

The CDR3 loop is CASSSGEWDGNYGYTF. The CDR3 bases are TGTGCCAGCAGTTCGGGAGAATGGGACGGGAACTATGGCTACACCTTC. V is TRBV28 and J is TRBJ1-2, with D perhaps TRBD1 (5 bases). Germline CDR1 is MDHEN and CDR2 is SYDVKM. Trimming removed 4 bases from V and 2 bases from J, with 17 bases in between. The CDR3 spans 16 residues.

This chain uses TRBV6-6 with TRBJ2-3; D perhaps matches TRBD1 (6 bases). The germline V and J ends were trimmed by 8 bases and 4 bases, with 16 bases remaining between them. Germline values: CDR1 MNHNY, CDR2 SVGAGI (reference sequence). The CDR3 covers 14 residues. This CDR3 is CASEVGGVADTQYF. The CDR3 DNA sequence: TGTGCCAGCGAAGTAGGGGGTGTCGCAGATACGCAGTATTTT.

The chain uses TRBV6-5 and TRBJ2-1, with no clear D. Germline CDR1 is MNHEY and CDR2 is SVGAGI. The ends were cut back, 5 bases at V and 10 bases at J, with 12 bases in the middle. The CDR3 length is 12 residues. The CDR3 here is CASSKLMGEQFF. In DNA form, the CDR3 reads TGTGCCAGCAGTAAGCTAATGGGCGAGCAGTTCTTC.

This clone was detected once. The rearrangement joins TRBV4-1 to TRBJ2-6; 7 nucleotides match TRBD1. This CDR3 comprises 17 residues. Germline assignment: CDR1 MGHRA and CDR2 YSYEKL. J was trimmed by 4 bases and V by 1 base; bases with no gene match: 7. CDR3 nucleotide sequence: TGCGCCAGCAGCCAAGGCCCGAGGGGGCTCGGGGCCAACGTCCTGACTTTC. Translating it yields CASSQGPRGLGANVLTF.

On this clone: The junction does not match germline at one end; this may be a read error. The chain uses TRBV7-9 and TRBJ2-7; D not certain. This CDR3 has 12 residues. CDR1 and CDR2 from the germline V gene are SEHNR and FQNEAQ (reference sequence). This CDR3 reads CSSSLGSAVQYF. CDR3 DNA sequence: TGTTCCAGCAGCTTAGGGTCCGCGGTGCAGTACTTC.

The chain links TRBV15 to TRBJ2-1, with 9 bases that match TRBD2. The V and J ends lost 0 bases and 6 bases, in that order; junction bases with no gene match: 9. Germline V lookup: CDR1 LNHNV, CDR2 YYDKDF (reference sequence). This CDR3 comprises 17 residues. The CDR3 spells CATSRDLAGVAVNEQFF. Written as DNA, the CDR3 is TGTGCCACCAGCAGAGACTTAGCGGGAGTTGCGGTCAATGAGCAGTTCTTC.

The chain employs TRBV6-1 and TRBJ1-6; no clear D gene. The CDR3 is 14 amino acids. Looked up from germline, CDR1 is MNHNS and CDR2 is SASEGT. The V and J ends lost 4 bases and 8 bases respectively, with 12 bases between them. The CDR3 bases are TGTGCCAGCAGTGGAATTCCTGCAGATTCACCCCTCCACTTT. It encodes CASSGIPADSPLHF.

V gene TRBV9 combines with J gene TRBJ1-5; TRBD1 is a possible D gene (5 bases). This CDR3 is built from 14 residues. The germline gives CDR1 SGDLS, CDR2 YYNGEE. Trimming stripped 0 bases from V and 3 bases from J, with 7 bases between. Here the CDR3 DNA reads TGTGCCAGCAGCGTAGGGGGCGCCAATCAGCCCCAGCATTTT. Translation: CASSVGGANQPQHF.

The V gene is TRBV27, the J gene TRBJ2-3; TRBD1 matches at 7 bases. The CDR3 sequence is 16 residues long. CDR1 and CDR2 from the germline V gene are MNHEY and SMNVEV (reference sequence). Germline trimming cut 5 bases from V and 2 bases from J; bases unmatched to any gene: 10. The CDR3 region is CASSTRDSHPTDTQYF. DNA for the CDR3: TGTGCCAGCAGTACCCGGGACAGTCACCCCACAGATACGCAGTATTTT.

This chain joins TRBV28 and TRBJ1-5; D is undetermined. Trimming took 6 bases from V and 1 from J, leaving 13 bases between them. This CDR3 has 15 amino acids. The germline V gene encodes CDR1 MDHEN and CDR2 SYDVKM. The CDR3 region is CASSPETGSNQPQHF. The CDR3 DNA sequence: TGTGCCAGCAGCCCGGAGACCGGGAGCAATCAGCCCCAGCATTTT. Full variable domain (missing parts from reference TRBV28 and TRBJ1-5): DVKVTQSSRYLVKRTGEKVFLECVQDMDHENMFWYRQDPGLGLRLIYFSYDVKMKEKGDIPEGYSVSREKKERFSLILESASTNQTSMYLCASSPETGSNQPQHFGDGTRLSIL.

The chain carries TRBV14 and TRBJ1-1; TRBD1 aligns across 8 bases. CDR1 SGHDN and CDR2 FVKESK come from the germline V gene. The V segment lost 1 base and the J segment 1 base; nucleotides outside the gene matches: 11. The CDR3 runs 18 residues. The chain's CDR3 is CASSQVSVGQDSNTEAFF. CDR3 sequence (DNA): TGTGCCAGCAGCCAAGTCTCCGTGGGACAGGATTCGAACACTGAAGCTTTCTTT.

The V gene is TRBV7-9, the J gene TRBJ2-7; D remains unclear. Trimming shortened V by 5 bases and J by 5 bases, and 7 bases separated the two germline ends. The V gene's germline CDR1 is SEHNR and CDR2 FQNEAQ (reference sequence). CDR3 length: 11 residues. The CDR3 sequence is CASSREDEQYF. For the CDR3, the DNA is TGTGCCAGCAGCAGAGAGGACGAGCAGTACTTC.

The genes are TRBV5-4 and TRBJ2-5; weak D call: TRBD1 (5 bases). The CDR3 spans 14 residues. The germline gives CDR1 SGHNT, CDR2 YYREEE (reference sequence). V was cut by 0 bases and J by 3 bases, with 9 bases left in between. The CDR3 coding sequence is TGTGCCAGCAGCTTGGACAGGTGGGAAGAGACCCAGTACTTC. Translation: CASSLDRWEETQYF.

The V gene is TRBV2, the J gene TRBJ2-7; 8 bases align to TRBD2. The CDR3 has 18 amino acids. The V gene end was trimmed by 4 bases and the J gene end by 6 bases; junction bases not matched to a gene: 20. From germline, CDR1 is SNHLY and CDR2 FYNNEI. Written as DNA, the CDR3 is TGTGCCAGCAGTGGGGGACGGCGGGCCAGCGGGAGCGCCGGCGAGCAGTACTTC. Its protein product is CASSGGRRASGSAGEQYF. The full variable domain, its missing parts supplied by reference TRBV2 and TRBJ2-7, is EPEVTQTPSHQVTQMGQEVILRCVPISNHLYFYWYRQILGQKVEFLVSFYNNEISEKSEIFDDQFSVERPDGSNFTLKIRSTKLEDSAMYFCASSGGRRASGSAGEQYFGPGTRLTVT.

The chain couples TRBV5-6 to TRBJ2-7, with 8 bases identical to TRBD2. The CDR3 has 16 amino acids. V gave up 0 bases and J gave up 2 bases; unmatched junction bases: 7. Germline CDR1 reads SGHDT; CDR2 reads YYEEEE. The CDR3 here is CASSLVERELTYEQYF. CDR3 coding DNA: TGTGCCAGCAGCTTGGTGGAGCGGGAGCTAACCTACGAGCAGTACTTC. Combining the CDR3 with reference TRBV5-6 and TRBJ2-7 gives the whole variable domain DAGVTQSPTHLIKTRGQQVTLRCSPKSGHDTVSWYQQALGQGPQFIFQYYEEEERQRGNFPDRFSGHQFPNYSSELNVNALLLGDSALYLCASSLVERELTYEQYFGPGTRLTVT.

This clone was counted between two and nine times. This chain joins TRBV11-2 and TRBJ2-7; D is undetermined. This CDR3 comprises 14 residues. V was cut by 1 base and J by 4 bases, with 11 bases left in between. The germline V gene has CDR1 SGHAT and CDR2 FQNNGV. This chain's CDR3 is CASSLGTSRYEQYF. The CDR3 DNA reads as TGTGCCAGCAGCTTAGGTACTTCCAGGTACGAGCAGTACTTC.

The chain links TRBV7-2 to TRBJ2-5; 9 positions agree with TRBD2. The CDR3 consists of 16 residues. Germline lookup yields CDR1 SGHTA and CDR2 FQGNSA. J lost 7 bases, V lost 0 bases, and 9 bases had no gene match. The CDR3 DNA is TGTGCCAGCAGCTTAGCGATTGCGGGAGGGCCTAGGACCCAGTACTTC. Its protein is CASSLAIAGGPRTQYF.

The chain employs TRBV28 and TRBJ2-1; 8 bases match TRBD1. V lost 3 bases to trimming and J lost 9 bases; unmatched junction nucleotides: 10. CDR3 size: 15 residues. Germline lookup yields CDR1 MDHEN and CDR2 SYDVKM. The CDR3 loop reads CASSFDRGLRGEQFF. In DNA, the CDR3 is TGTGCCAGCAGTTTTGACAGGGGTTTAAGAGGTGAGCAGTTCTTC. The full variable domain, in which reference TRBV28 and TRBJ2-1 provide the parts outside the CDR3, is DVKVTQSSRYLVKRTGEKVFLECVQDMDHENMFWYRQDPGLGLRLIYFSYDVKMKEKGDIPEGYSVSREKKERFSLILESASTNQTSMYLCASSFDRGLRGEQFFGPGTRLTVL.

The V and J genes are TRBV9 and TRBJ1-2; TRBD1 might be the D (6 bases). Germline CDR1 reads SGDLS; CDR2 reads YYNGEE. With 0 bases removed from V and 1 base from J, the gap between germline ends came to 13 bases. This CDR3 has 16 residues. Here the CDR3 reads CASSVDRALLNYGYTF. CDR3 DNA: TGTGCCAGCAGCGTAGACAGGGCACTTCTTAACTATGGCTACACCTTC.

CDR3 sequence (DNA): TGTGCCAGCAGGGGCCTAGCGGGAGGGGGAGCAGATACGCAGTATTTT. It specifies CASRGLAGGGADTQYF. The V gene is TRBV7-9, the J gene TRBJ2-3; 12 bases are a match to TRBD2. The V gene's germline CDR1 is SEHNR and CDR2 FQNEAQ (reference sequence). V dropped 6 bases and J dropped 4; count of bases not matched to a gene: 8. The CDR3 is 16 residues long.

CDR3 sequence: CASSFGVAGDSEQFF. Here the CDR3 DNA reads TGTGCCAGCAGTTTTGGTGTCGCCGGGGATAGTGAGCAGTTCTTC. This sequence joins TRBV6-5 and TRBJ2-1; a possible D gene is TRBD2 (5 bases). The germline V and J ends were trimmed by 4 bases and 9 bases, with 19 bases remaining between them. Germline V gene sequence: CDR1 MNHEY, CDR2 SVGAGI. This CDR3 contains 15 residues.

V and J are TRBV18 and TRBJ2-7; TRBD1 aligns across 9 bases. J lost 3 bases, V lost 3 bases, and 6 bases had no gene match. The length of the CDR3 is 15 residues. Germline CDR1 is KGHSH and CDR2 is LQKENI. CDR3 coding DNA: TGTGCCAGCTCACCGGGGGGGACAGGGAGCTACGAGCAGTACTTC. This codes for CASSPGGTGSYEQYF.

The chain recombines TRBV30 with TRBJ2-1, with D perhaps matching TRBD2 (6 bases). V lost 6 bases and J lost 5, with 14 bases in between. The CDR3 extends over 13 amino acids. Germline CDR1 and CDR2: GTSNPN and SVGIG (reference sequence). Written as DNA, the CDR3 is TGTGCCTGCGGGGCTAGCGAGCACAATGAGCAGTTCTTC. Translation: CACGASEHNEQFF.

The chain joins TRBV5-4 to TRBJ2-7, with D possibly being TRBD2 (6 bases). The germline V gene encodes CDR1 SGHNT and CDR2 YYREEE (reference sequence). With 4 bases removed from V and 7 bases from J, the gap between germline ends came to 15 bases. The length of the CDR3 is 13 residues. In DNA, the CDR3 is TGTGCCAGCAGCACGGCCGGGACTCGAGAGCAGTACTTC. Translating it yields CASSTAGTREQYF.

V and J are TRBV4-1 and TRBJ2-3; 8 positions match TRBD1. Germline assignment: CDR1 MGHRA and CDR2 YSYEKL. The CDR3 loop spans 14 amino acids. The V segment lost 4 bases and the J segment 4 bases; nucleotides outside the gene matches: 4. CDR3 region: CASSPGQGPDTQYF. The CDR3 DNA is TGCGCCAGCAGCCCCGGACAGGGTCCAGATACGCAGTATTTT.

CDR3 nucleotides: TGTGCCTGGAGTGGAGGGACTTCCAGCTCTGGAAACACCATATATTTT. As protein: CAWSGGTSSSGNTIYF. The chain links TRBV30 to TRBJ1-3, with a tentative D call TRBD1 (5 bases). With 1 base removed from V and 0 bases from J, the gap between germline ends came to 13 bases. Germline V lookup: CDR1 GTSNPN, CDR2 SVGIG (reference sequence). The CDR3 loop spans 16 amino acids.